A selection of T cell receptor beta chains follows, all from one sample in a study of T cell changes during pregnancy in multiple sclerosis. Only in-frame clones appear in the TCRdb table, and some are missing; sequencing was by immunoSEQ multiplex PCR. The sample gives 98,000 or so clones, about 94% of which show up once; over 0.85% is in the top ten. Specimen: peripheral blood, collected after pregnancy. The receptors originated from a female donor with multiple sclerosis, enrolled in a pregnancy study. CDR3s include the opening cysteine and the closing phenylalanine or tryptophan. A D gene is named only where the DNA matches it firmly. Not all rows give a size; the values are once, few, many and, for expanded clones, a class.

J	V	D	length	size	DNA	CDR3
TRBJ2-5	TRBV5-1	-	14	-	TGCGCCAGCAGCTTGGCGACATTCCAAGAGACCCAGTACTTC	CASSLATFQETQYF
TRBJ2-7	TRBV30	TRBD1	14	-	TGTGCCTGGAGGGGGGACAGGGAAAGTGACGAGCAGTACTTC	CAWRGDRESDEQYF
TRBJ2-7	TRBV5-6	-	15	-	TGTGCCAGCAGCTCAACTTTGACAGGAGGCTACGAGCAGTACTTC	CASSSTLTGGYEQYF
TRBJ2-7	TRBV7-9	TRBD2	15	-	TGTGCCAGCAGCCAAGATAGCGGGAGTTTTTACGAGCAGTACTTC	CASSQDSGSFYEQYF
TRBJ2-2	TRBV7-9	-	15	-	TGTGCCAGCAGCTCGATTAGTGAGGGCACCGGGGAGCTGTTTTTT	CASSSISEGTGELFF
TRBJ2-7	TRBV20-1	TRBD2	11	-	TGCAGTGCCTGGGACTACTCCGAGCAGTACTTC	CSAWDYSEQYF
TRBJ1-5	TRBV6-1	-	14	-	TGTGCCAGCAGTGCGACGGGAGCCTATCAGCCCCAGCATTTT	CASSATGAYQPQHF
TRBJ2-1	TRBV7-9	TRBD2	14	-	TGTGCCAGCAGCTTAGGGCTAGCGGGGGTAGAGCAGTTCTTC	CASSLGLAGVEQFF
TRBJ1-5	TRBV29-1	-	13	once	TGCAGCGTTGAGTCGGGGTTCGGTCAGCCCCAGCATTTT	CSVESGFGQPQHF
TRBJ2-2	TRBV19	TRBD2	15	-	TGTGCCAGTAGTATACTAGCGGGGAACACCGGGGAGCTGTTTTTT	CASSILAGNTGELFF
TRBJ1-5	TRBV18	TRBD1	17	-	TGTGCCAGCTCACCCGGACAGGGAATCCTTAGCAATCAGCCCCAGCATTTT	CASSPGQGILSNQPQHF
TRBJ2-1	TRBV6-5	TRBD1	14	-	TGTGCCAGCAGGGGACAGGGACCCTACAATGAGCAGTTCTTC	CASRGQGPYNEQFF
TRBJ1-2	TRBV7-9	-	13	once	TGTGCCAGCAGCTTGGACAGCCTCTATGGCTACACCTTC	CASSLDSLYGYTF
TRBJ2-3	TRBV7-8	TRBD2	14	-	TGTGCCAGCAGCTTAACGGGAGGGTGGGATACGCAGTATTTT	CASSLTGGWDTQYF
TRBJ1-5	TRBV28	-	14	-	TGTGCCAGCAGTTTAAGAGCAGGGTACCAGCCCCAGCATTTT	CASSLRAGYQPQHF
TRBJ2-7	TRBV5-1	-	14	-	TGCGCCAGCAGCTTCCGTCAGGGTTCCTACGAGCAGTACTTC	CASSFRQGSYEQYF
TRBJ2-1	TRBV7-2	TRBD2	14	once	TGTGCCAGCAGCCGACAACTAGCGGACAATGAGCAGTTCTTC	CASSRQLADNEQFF
TRBJ2-5	TRBV14	TRBD2	17	-	TGTGCCAGCAGCCAAGGGACTAGCGGGAGGGCCGGGGGGACCCAGTACTTC	CASSQGTSGRAGGTQYF
TRBJ1-1	TRBV27	-	15	-	TGTGCCAGCAGTTTATCTAGCAGTCTGAACACTGAAGCTTTCTTT	CASSLSSSLNTEAFF
TRBJ1-2	TRBV28	-	14	-	TGTGCCAGCACCTTGGGGGGTTTAAACTATGGCTACACCTTC	CASTLGGLNYGYTF
TRBJ2-1	TRBV6-4	TRBD2	15	-	TGTGCCAGCAGTAGGACTAGCGGCATCTACAATGAGCAGTTCTTC	CASSRTSGIYNEQFF
TRBJ2-2	TRBV2	-	14	-	TGTGCCAGCAGTGAACCGGCAGGGTACGGGGAGCTGTTTTTT	CASSEPAGYGELFF
TRBJ1-2	TRBV4-2	TRBD1	17	-	TGTGCCAGCAGCCTTCCGGGACAGCCTATATCGCGCTATGGCTACACCTTC	CASSLPGQPISRYGYTF
TRBJ2-7	TRBV2	-	15	-	TGTGCCAGCAGTGAATTGAGAGGGCGCTTAGCCGAGCAGTACTTC	CASSELRGRLAEQYF
TRBJ2-3	TRBV4-3	-	15	-	TGCGCCAGCAGCCAAGCTCCCAATACTAGAGATACGCAGTATTTT	CASSQAPNTRDTQYF
TRBJ2-1	TRBV5-1	TRBD2	15	-	TGCGCCAGTAAAAAAGGCGGGAGCTCCTACAATGAGCAGTTCTTC	CASKKGGSSYNEQFF
TRBJ2-3	TRBV19	TRBD2	17	-	TGTGCCAGTAGTGCCCGGGGGGGCTCGGGAGTGGGAGATACGCAGTATTTT	CASSARGGSGVGDTQYF
TRBJ1-1	TRBV29-1	-	13	-	TGCAGCGTTGAAACAGTCATGAACACTGAAGCTTTCTTT	CSVETVMNTEAFF
TRBJ1-5	TRBV7-9	TRBD1	14	-	TGTGCCAGCAGCTCCGACAGGGGGGTTCAGCCCCAGCATTTT	CASSSDRGVQPQHF
TRBJ2-7	TRBV6-5	TRBD1	15	once	TGTGCCAGCAGTTACGGACAGGGCCCTCTGGACGAGCAGTACTTC	CASSYGQGPLDEQYF
TRBJ2-5	TRBV18	-	14	-	TGTGCCAGCTCACCGGCGGTGAGGTTTGAGACCCAGTACTTC	CASSPAVRFETQYF
TRBJ2-2	TRBV27	-	13	-	TGTGCCAGCAGTTCCGGGGACACCGGGGAGCTGTTTTTT	CASSSGDTGELFF
TRBJ1-1	TRBV19	TRBD1	17	-	TGTGCCAGTAGTACCTCTGGGACAGGGATCATGAACACTGAAGCTTTCTTT	CASSTSGTGIMNTEAFF
TRBJ2-5	TRBV10-1	TRBD2	15	-	TGCGCCAGCAGTCGGGAACTAGCGGGGACCGGGACCCAGTACTTC	CASSRELAGTGTQYF
TRBJ1-1	TRBV5-1	-	14	-	TGCGCCAGCAGCTTCGGCGGGACGGACATAGAAGCTTTCTTT	CASSFGGTDIEAFF
TRBJ1-2	TRBV28	TRBD1	13	-	TGTGCCAGCAGTGACGACAGGGTCTATGGCTACACCTTC	CASSDDRVYGYTF
TRBJ1-5	TRBV4-2	-	16	-	TGTGCCAGCAGCCAAGAGTTCGGGGGGGGTAATCAGCCCCAGCATTTT	CASSQEFGGGNQPQHF
TRBJ1-5	TRBV5-6	-	15	once	TGTGCCAGCAGCTTGGTCAGGGATAGCAATCAGCCCCAGCATTTT	CASSLVRDSNQPQHF
TRBJ1-3	TRBV27	-	18	-	TGTGCCAGCAGTTTCGGAGGAGGGCAGGCCCTCTCTGGAAACACCATATATTTT	CASSFGGGQALSGNTIYF
TRBJ2-1	TRBV11-3	-	13	-	TGTGCCAGCAGCTTAGTTAGCTACAATGAGCAGTTCTTC	CASSLVSYNEQFF
TRBJ2-1	TRBV4-3	TRBD2	17	-	TGCGCCAGCAGCCAAGATCGGCGGGGGGGGAGTTATGATGAGCAGTTCTTC	CASSQDRRGGSYDEQFF
TRBJ2-7	TRBV18	TRBD2	15	-	TGTGCCAGCTCACCACGGACTAGCGGGAGCTACGAGCAGTACTTC	CASSPRTSGSYEQYF
TRBJ2-1	TRBV6-4	TRBD1	15	many	TGTGCCAGCAGTGACACAGGGGGCTCCTACAATGAGCAGTTCTTC	CASSDTGGSYNEQFF